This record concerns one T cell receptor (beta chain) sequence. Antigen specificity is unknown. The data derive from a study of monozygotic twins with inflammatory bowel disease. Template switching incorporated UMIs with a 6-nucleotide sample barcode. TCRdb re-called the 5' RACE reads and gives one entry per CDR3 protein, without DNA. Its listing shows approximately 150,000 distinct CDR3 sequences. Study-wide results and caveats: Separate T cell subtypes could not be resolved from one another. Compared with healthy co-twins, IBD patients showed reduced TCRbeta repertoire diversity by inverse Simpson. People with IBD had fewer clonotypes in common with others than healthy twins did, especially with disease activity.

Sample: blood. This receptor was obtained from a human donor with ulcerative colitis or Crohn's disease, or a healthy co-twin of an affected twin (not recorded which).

This CDR3 is CASSHYGTASYEQYF. V and J are TRBV3-1 and TRBJ2-7; as DNA is missing, the TRBD1 call by TCRdb cannot be tested. This CDR3 has 15 amino acids. CDR1 is LGHDT, CDR2 YNNKEL, per germline (reference sequence).